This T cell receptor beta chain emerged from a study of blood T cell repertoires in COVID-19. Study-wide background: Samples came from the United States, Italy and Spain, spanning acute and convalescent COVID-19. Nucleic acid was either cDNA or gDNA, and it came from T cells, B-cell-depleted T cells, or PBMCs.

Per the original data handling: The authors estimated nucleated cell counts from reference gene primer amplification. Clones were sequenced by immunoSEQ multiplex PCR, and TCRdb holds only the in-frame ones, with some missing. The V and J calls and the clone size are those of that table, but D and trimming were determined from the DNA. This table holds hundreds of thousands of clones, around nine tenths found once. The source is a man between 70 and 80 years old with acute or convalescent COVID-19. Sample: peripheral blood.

The DNA for the CDR3 is TGTGCCAGCTCACCGGGCAGAGACACAGATACGCAGTATTTT. It encodes CASSPGRDTDTQYF. V is TRBV18 and J is TRBJ2-3; D is ambiguous. CDR3 length equals 14 residues. V shed 3 bases and J shed 2 bases, with 9 bases lying between them. From germline, CDR1 is KGHSH and CDR2 LQKENI.